The clone carrying this T cell receptor beta chain was seen only once. The antigen is not known. Germline V lookup: CDR1 LGHNA, CDR2 YNFKEQ. The trim removed 0 bases at V and 7 bases at J, leaving 1 base unmatched. The CDR3 is made up of 15 amino acids. Repertoires were generated with immunoSEQ multiplex PCR, while TCRdb's copy carries only in-frame clones and drops some. The table lists over 200,000 clones, over 80% of them singletons. The data are from a study of cytomegalovirus exposure and HLA in healthy donors. Study findings and constraints: In vitro checks showed that three CMV-associated chains really do target CMV antigens. The finding came from a later analysis; first-cohort TCR clusters tended to co-occur in the roughly 110 validation repertoires.

The donors were part of the roughly 110-subject validation cohort, which stood apart from the approximately 630-subject first cohort. This TCR was recovered from a woman in her twenties or thirties in good health and CMV-seropositive. The J gene is TRBJ2-3, the V gene TRBV4-2; TRBD2 agrees at 13 bases. Source material: PBMCs. As DNA, the CDR3 is TGTGCCAGCAGCCAAGAGGGGACTAGCGGGAATACGCAGTATTTT. It encodes CASSQEGTSGNTQYF.